This paragraph covers one TCR beta chain sequence. The data stem from a study of blood T cell repertoires in COVID-19. About the study: Sample material is recorded as cDNA or gDNA derived from T cells, B-cell-depleted T cells, or PBMCs.

The data were produced by immunoSEQ multiplex PCR, yet TCRdb's version contains in-frame clones alone and is incomplete. The repertoire holds tens of thousands of clones, with around 83% as singletons. This CDR3 is 14 amino acids long. Per germline, CDR1 SGHRS and CDR2 YFSETQ. Trimming took 3 bases from V and 6 from J, leaving 14 bases between them. The source of this sequence is an elderly man with acute or convalescent COVID-19. The J gene is TRBJ2-3, the V gene TRBV5-1, with D maybe TRBD2 (6 bases). The sequencing sample was made of peripheral blood. The CDR3 loop reads CASSSGRGKDTQYF. CDR3 nucleotides: TGCGCCAGCAGCTCGGGCCGGGGGAAGGATACGCAGTATTTT.